What follows describes a single T cell receptor (beta chain). These data come from a study of T cell changes during pregnancy in multiple sclerosis. Profiled with immunoSEQ multiplex PCR; TCRdb holds only in-frame clones, not every one. The table has 55,000 to 70,000 clones, 70% to 90% seen once. CDR3 length equals 14 residues. CDR1 and CDR2 from the germline V gene are LNHDA and SQIVND (reference sequence). The germline V and J ends were trimmed by 5 bases and 5 bases, with 15 bases remaining between them. The TCR comes from a female donor with multiple sclerosis, enrolled in a pregnancy study. The sample in question was peripheral blood, obtained in the first trimester of pregnancy. The gene calls are TRBV19 and TRBJ1-2; D may be TRBD1 (6 bases). The CDR3 reads CASSRDTSLYGYTF. For the CDR3, the DNA is TGTGCCAGTAGTCGGGACACAAGTTTATATGGCTACACCTTC. Complete variable domain (other parts from reference TRBV19 and TRBJ1-2): DGGITQSPKYLFRKEGQNVTLSCEQNLNHDAMYWYRQDPGQGLRLIYYSQIVNDFQKGDIAEGYSVSREKKESFPLTVTSAQKNPTAFYLCASSRDTSLYGYTFGSGTRLTVV.